This entry lists 8 T cell receptor beta chains sequenced from one sample in a study of blood T cell repertoires in COVID-19 (dated by TCRdb to the early 2020s). Library construction relied on the immunoSEQ multiplex PCR assay. The table was pulled from immuneACCESS by TCRdb, which kept in-frame rearrangements only. Such tables lose some clones; where checked, under half of the loss comes from unresolved V genes, and the rest has no known cause. This sample has 310,000 or so clones in its table, and roughly 84% of those were observed once. The top ten constitute 1% of the sample. Sequencing used peripheral blood. These receptors were collected from a man aged 50-60 years with active or convalescent COVID-19.

CDR3 loop: CATSQGWQETQYF. Written as DNA, the CDR3 is TGTGCCACCAGCCAGGGGTGGCAAGAGACCCAGTACTTC. This chain uses TRBV24-1 with TRBJ2-5, with D possibly being TRBD1 (6 bases). Germline V gives CDR1 KGHDR, CDR2 SFDVKD. Trimming stripped 7 bases from V and 2 bases from J, with 10 bases between. This CDR3 is 13 amino acids long.

J is TRBJ2-2 and V is TRBV7-4; weak D call: TRBD2 (6 bases). V was cut by 1 base and J by 15 bases, with 12 bases left in between. CDR3 size: 12 residues. In germline, CDR1 is SGHVT, CDR2 SQSDAQ. CDR3 sequence reads: CASSLGLEVVFF. The CDR3 coding sequence is TGTGCCAGCAGCTTAGGACTAGAGGTCGTGTTTTTT.

The V gene is TRBV7-8, the J gene TRBJ2-7; TRBD2 matches at 7 bases. CDR3 length: 15 amino acids. Looked up from germline, CDR1 is SGHVS and CDR2 is FQNEAQ. V dropped 7 bases and J dropped 4; count of bases not matched to a gene: 13. CDR3 in DNA: TGTGCCAGCACGAGGAATGTAGCGGGTCCTTACGAGCAGTACTTC. This encodes CASTRNVAGPYEQYF.

The V gene is TRBV7-8, the J gene TRBJ1-2, with TRBD1 matching over 10 bases. With 4 bases clipped from V and 13 bases from J, the junction kept 9 bases outside the gene matches. The germline V gene encodes CDR1 SGHVS and CDR2 FQNEAQ. This CDR3 is built from 13 residues. In DNA form, the CDR3 reads TGTGCCAGCAGCTCGGTGGGACAGGGGCCTTCCACCTTC. Protein sequence: CASSSVGQGPSTF.

The CDR3 DNA sequence: TGTGCCAGCAACCGGGGGGAACCTGAAAAACTGTTTTTT. Its translation: CASNRGEPEKLFF. This chain uses TRBV2 with TRBJ1-4, with D possibly being TRBD1 (5 bases). V was trimmed by 7 bases and J by 7 bases, leaving 13 bases between them. The germline V gene has CDR1 SNHLY and CDR2 FYNNEI. CDR3 length equals 13 residues.

This clone was detected only a few times. The chain carries TRBV20-1 and TRBJ2-7; D not resolved. CDR1 DFQATT and CDR2 SNEGSKA come from the germline V gene (reference sequence). V lost 3 bases and J lost 3, with 6 bases in between. The CDR3 spans 11 residues. The CDR3 reads CSARGSYEQYF. The CDR3 DNA sequence: TGCAGTGCTAGGGGCAGCTACGAGCAGTACTTC.

J is TRBJ1-1 and V is TRBV7-2, with D possibly being TRBD1 (5 bases). Germline loops: CDR1 SGHTA, CDR2 FQGNSA. Trimming removed 6 bases at V and 2 bases at J, with 13 bases between. The CDR3 loop spans 14 amino acids. The CDR3 DNA reads as TGTGCCAGCAGAGAGGCCGGGGGTAACACTGAAGCTTTCTTT. Its protein is CASREAGGNTEAFF.

This chain uses TRBV15 with TRBJ2-2; TRBD1 aligns across 8 bases. The J segment lost 0 bases and the V segment lost 0 bases, leaving 9 bases of the junction unmatched. Germline lookup yields CDR1 LNHNV and CDR2 YYDKDF (reference sequence). The CDR3 sequence is 19 residues long. CDR3 sequence reads: CATSRDPRQGIANTGELFF. CDR3 coding DNA: TGTGCCACCAGCAGAGATCCGCGACAGGGGATCGCGAACACCGGGGAGCTGTTTTTT.